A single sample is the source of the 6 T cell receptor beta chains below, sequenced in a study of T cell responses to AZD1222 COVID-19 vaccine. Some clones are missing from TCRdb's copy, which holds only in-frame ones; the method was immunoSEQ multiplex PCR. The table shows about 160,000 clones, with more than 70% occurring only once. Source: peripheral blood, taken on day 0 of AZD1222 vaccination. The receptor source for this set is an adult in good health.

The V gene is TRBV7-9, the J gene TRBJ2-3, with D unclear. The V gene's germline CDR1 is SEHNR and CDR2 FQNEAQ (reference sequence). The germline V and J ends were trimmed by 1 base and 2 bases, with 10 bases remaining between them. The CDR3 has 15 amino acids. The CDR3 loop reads CASSLVGLPTDTQYF. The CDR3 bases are TGTGCCAGCAGCTTAGTAGGCCTACCCACAGATACGCAGTATTTT.

Written as DNA, the CDR3 is TGTGCCAGCAGTTACAACGGCCCGAGGAAAGGTTACACCTTC. Translating it yields CASSYNGPRKGYTF. The chain is built from TRBV6-5 and TRBJ1-2; D is ambiguous. The CDR3 runs 14 residues. Trimming removed 2 bases from V and 11 bases from J, with 18 bases in between. Per germline, CDR1 MNHEY and CDR2 SVGAGI.

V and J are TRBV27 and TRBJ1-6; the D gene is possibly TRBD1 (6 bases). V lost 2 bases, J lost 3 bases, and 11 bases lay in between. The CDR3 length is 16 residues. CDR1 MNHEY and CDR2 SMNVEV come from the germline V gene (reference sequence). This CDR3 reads CASSLDYRDYNSPLHF. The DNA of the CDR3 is TGTGCCAGCAGTTTAGACTACAGGGACTATAATTCACCCCTCCACTTT.

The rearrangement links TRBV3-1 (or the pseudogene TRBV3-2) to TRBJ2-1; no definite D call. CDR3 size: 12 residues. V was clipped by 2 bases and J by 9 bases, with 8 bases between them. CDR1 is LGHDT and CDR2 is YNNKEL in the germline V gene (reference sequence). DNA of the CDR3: TGTGCCAGCAGCCAATGGGGATCTGAGCAGTTCTTC. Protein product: CASSQWGSEQFF.

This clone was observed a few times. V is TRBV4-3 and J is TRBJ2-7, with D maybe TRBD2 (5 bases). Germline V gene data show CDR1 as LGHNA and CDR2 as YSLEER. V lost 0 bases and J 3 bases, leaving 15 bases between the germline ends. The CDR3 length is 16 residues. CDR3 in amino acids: CASSQEFDSGNYEQYF. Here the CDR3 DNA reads TGCGCCAGCAGCCAAGAATTTGACTCGGGGAACTACGAGCAGTACTTC.

Here the CDR3 DNA reads TGTGCCATCAGTGCGAGGGGAGACACTGAAGCTTTCTTT. As protein: CAISARGDTEAFF. The chain recombines TRBV10-3 with TRBJ1-1; tentative D call: TRBD1 (5 bases). The CDR3 consists of 13 residues. Germline V gives CDR1 ENHRY, CDR2 SYGVKD. V shed 4 bases and J shed 3 bases, with 9 bases lying between them.